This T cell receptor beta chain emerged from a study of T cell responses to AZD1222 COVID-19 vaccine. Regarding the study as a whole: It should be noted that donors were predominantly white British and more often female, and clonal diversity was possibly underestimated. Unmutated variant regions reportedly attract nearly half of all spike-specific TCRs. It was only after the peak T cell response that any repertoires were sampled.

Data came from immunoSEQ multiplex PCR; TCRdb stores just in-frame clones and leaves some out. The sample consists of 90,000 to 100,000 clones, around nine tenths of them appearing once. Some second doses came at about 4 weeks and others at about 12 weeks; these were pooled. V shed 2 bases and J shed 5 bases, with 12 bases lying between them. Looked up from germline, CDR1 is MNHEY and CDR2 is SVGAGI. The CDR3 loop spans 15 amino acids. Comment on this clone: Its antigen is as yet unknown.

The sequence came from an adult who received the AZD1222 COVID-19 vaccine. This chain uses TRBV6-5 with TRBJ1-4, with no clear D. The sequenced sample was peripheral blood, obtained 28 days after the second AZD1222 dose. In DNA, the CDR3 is TGTGCCAGCAGTTACCTAGACGGCTTCAATGAAAAACTGTTTTTT. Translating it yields CASSYLDGFNEKLFF.